Presented here are 20 T cell receptor beta chains from one specimen sequenced in a study of T cell responses to AZD1222 COVID-19 vaccine (dated by TCRdb to the early 2020s). Receptor libraries were prepared by the immunoSEQ multiplex PCR assay. The source is immuneACCESS, and TCRdb retained only in-frame sequences with V and J called. Part of the clones is not carried over; for the studies checked, unresolved V genes explain less than half of this, and the remainder is unexplained. This sample has 160,000 or so clones in its table, and 80% to 90% of those were observed once. The leading ten clones occupy about a tenth of the sample. The meaning of the sample's time point label: about 28 days (+/-7) after the second vaccine dose. The sequencing here drew on peripheral blood, taken 28 days after the second AZD1222 dose. Receptor source: an adult who received the AZD1222 COVID-19 vaccine.

The V call is TRBV4-3, the J call TRBJ1-5; 10 bases align to TRBD1. The CDR3 covers 16 residues. Germline V gene data show CDR1 as LGHNA and CDR2 as YSLEER. Trimming cost V 0 bases and J 4 bases; bases outside gene matches: 3. The CDR3 DNA is TGCGCCAGCAGCCAAGATTTGGGACAGGGGAATCAGCCCCAGCATTTT. It translates to CASSQDLGQGNQPQHF.

This CDR3 reads CASSPGIGTSGANVLTF. The CDR3 DNA sequence: TGTGCCAGCAGCCCCGGGATAGGGACCTCTGGGGCCAACGTCCTGACTTTC. This rearrangement joins TRBV7-6 to TRBJ2-6; D tentatively reads TRBD1 or TRBD2 (5 bases each). CDR3 length: 17 amino acids. V lost 5 bases and J 0 bases, leaving 14 bases between the germline ends. Germline CDR1 reads SGHVS; CDR2 reads FNYEAQ.

The chain carries TRBV5-1 and TRBJ2-5; TRBD2 matches 8 bases. Germline V gene data show CDR1 as SGHRS and CDR2 as YFSETQ. This CDR3 has 15 residues. V was clipped by 1 base and J by 4 bases; unmatched bases: 6. CDR3 in DNA: TGCGCCAGCAGCTTGAAAAATAGCGGGATAGAGACCCAGTACTTC. It encodes CASSLKNSGIETQYF.

This sequence joins TRBV6-1 and TRBJ2-1; 8 nucleotides align to TRBD2. CDR1 MNHNS and CDR2 SASEGT come from the germline V gene. There are 14 residues in the CDR3. Unmatched junction bases numbered 2, after V lost 3 bases and J lost 4 bases. The chain's CDR3 is CASSETSAYNEQFF. CDR3 DNA: TGTGCCAGCAGTGAGACTAGCGCTTACAATGAGCAGTTCTTC.

This clone was picked up one time. J is TRBJ1-5 and V is TRBV19; D is perhaps TRBD1 (6 bases). The germline V gene has CDR1 LNHDA and CDR2 SQIVND (reference sequence). The CDR3 length is 15 residues. The ends were cut back, 3 bases at V and 5 bases at J, with 14 bases in the middle. The CDR3 DNA follows: TGTGCCAGTAGTATCGAAACAGGGCGATATCAGCCCCAGCATTTT. This sequence encodes CASSIETGRYQPQHF. Based on the CDR3 plus reference TRBV19 and TRBJ1-5, the full variable domain is DGGITQSPKYLFRKEGQNVTLSCEQNLNHDAMYWYRQDPGQGLRLIYYSQIVNDFQKGDIAEGYSVSREKKESFPLTVTSAQKNPTAFYLCASSIETGRYQPQHFGDGTRLSIL.

This chain uses TRBV5-5 with TRBJ2-7, with D tentatively TRBD1 or TRBD2 (5 bases each). Germline CDR1 reads SGHKS; CDR2 reads YYEKEE (reference sequence). This CDR3 contains 14 residues. The germline V and J ends were trimmed by 4 bases and 0 bases, with 11 bases remaining between them. CDR3 loop: CASSPFGASYEQYF. CDR3 nucleotides: TGTGCCAGCAGCCCCTTCGGGGCCTCCTACGAGCAGTACTTC.

The rearrangement links TRBV6-5 to TRBJ1-4; TRBD1 might be the D (5 bases). Germline loops: CDR1 MNHEY, CDR2 SVGAGI. The V end was cut by 6 bases, the J end by 8 bases, with 10 bases between. The CDR3 extends over 12 amino acids. In DNA, the CDR3 is TGTGCCAGCAGGCAAAGGGGAGAAAAACTGTTTTTT. It translates to CASRQRGEKLFF.

This chain links TRBV2 with TRBJ1-6; D may be TRBD1 (6 bases). V lost 0 bases and J lost 6, with 15 bases in between. The CDR3 spans 17 residues. Germline V CDR1 and CDR2: SNHLY, FYNNEI. CDR3 region: CASSEAGGPPSNSPLHF. CDR3 coding DNA: TGTGCCAGCAGTGAAGCAGGGGGGCCTCCCTCTAATTCACCCCTCCACTTT.

The chain recombines TRBV10-3 with TRBJ2-3; TRBD1 matches at 7 bases. Germline CDR1 and CDR2: ENHRY and SYGVKD. The CDR3 extends over 15 amino acids. J lost 2 bases, V lost 6 bases, and 8 bases had no gene match. CDR3 amino acids: CAIRRDRAPTDTQYF. DNA for the CDR3: TGTGCCATCAGGCGAGACAGGGCACCCACAGATACGCAGTATTTT.

The chain uses TRBV7-2 and TRBJ1-1; D is uncertain. Per germline, CDR1 SGHTA and CDR2 FQGNSA. V was pared by 0 bases and J by 5 bases, with 13 bases between. This CDR3 spans 15 amino acids. The CDR3: CASSLAGGVGTEAFF. In DNA, the CDR3 is TGTGCCAGCAGCTTAGCTGGCGGAGTGGGAACTGAAGCTTTCTTT.

The chain uses TRBV6-2 or TRBV6-3 and TRBJ1-1; no clear D. Germline CDR1 is MNHEY and CDR2 is SVGEGT. CDR3 length: 15 amino acids. Trimming shortened V by 6 bases and J by 0 bases, and 14 bases separated the two germline ends. The chain's CDR3 is CASSPLGSMNTEAFF. CDR3 in DNA: TGTGCCAGCAGCCCCCTGGGGAGCATGAACACTGAAGCTTTCTTT.

The chain combines TRBV28 with TRBJ2-1, with TRBD1 matching 7 bases. V gave up 4 bases and J gave up 7 bases; unmatched junction bases: 7. Germline V gene data show CDR1 as MDHEN and CDR2 as SYDVKM. This CDR3 is 14 amino acids long. CDR3 DNA: TGTGCCAGCAGTTCGGGACAGTCTCCGAATGAGCAGTTCTTC. It yields the protein CASSSGQSPNEQFF.

V is TRBV7-6 and J is TRBJ2-5, with D possibly called TRBD1 or TRBD2 (5 bases each). Per the germline V gene, CDR1 is SGHVS and CDR2 is FNYEAQ. The CDR3 loop spans 17 amino acids. The V and J ends lost 2 bases and 0 bases respectively, with 16 bases between them. CDR3 coding DNA: TGTGCCAGCAGCTTATCCCCGGGACCCACGTACCAAGAGACCCAGTACTTC. This encodes CASSLSPGPTYQETQYF.

The chain couples TRBV5-6 to TRBJ2-7, with D perhaps TRBD1 (6 bases). Germline loops: CDR1 SGHDT, CDR2 YYEEEE. The V and J ends lost 4 bases and 3 bases respectively, with 14 bases between them. CDR3 size: 14 residues. The DNA for the CDR3 is TGTGCCAGCAGCCCGACAGCGACAGGCTACGAGCAGTACTTC. Translating gives CASSPTATGYEQYF. Supplemented by reference TRBV5-6 and TRBJ2-7, the full variable domain reads DAGVTQSPTHLIKTRGQQVTLRCSPKSGHDTVSWYQQALGQGPQFIFQYYEEEERQRGNFPDRFSGHQFPNYSSELNVNALLLGDSALYLCASSPTATGYEQYFGPGTRLTVT.

The DNA for the CDR3 is TGTGCCACCAGCAGAGATGGAGGTGAGCAGTTCTTC. Residues: CATSRDGGEQFF. This chain connects TRBV15 to TRBJ2-1; possible D gene TRBD2, 5 bases. The CDR3 length is 12 residues. CDR1 and CDR2 (germline): LNHNV, YYDKDF (reference sequence). V was clipped by 0 bases and J by 9 bases, with 6 bases between them.

This chain uses TRBV14 with TRBJ1-1; 8 bases line up with TRBD1. V was pared by 2 bases and J by 7 bases, with 6 bases of the junction left unmatched. In germline, CDR1 is SGHDN, CDR2 FVKESK. The CDR3 consists of 14 residues. The CDR3: CASSQFRTGNEAFF. CDR3 bases: TGTGCCAGCAGCCAATTTCGGACAGGGAATGAAGCTTTCTTT. The complete variable domain, with remaining parts taken from reference TRBV14 and TRBJ1-1, reads EAGVTQFPSHSVIEKGQTVTLRCDPISGHDNLYWYRRVMGKEIKFLLHFVKESKQDESGMPNNRFLAERTGGTYSTLKVQPAELEDSGVYFCASSQFRTGNEAFFGQGTRLTVV.

The chain uses TRBV2 and TRBJ2-5; D ambiguous. CDR1 and CDR2 (germline): SNHLY, FYNNEI. The V and J ends lost 11 bases and 2 bases respectively, with 6 bases between them. The CDR3 is made up of 10 amino acids. The CDR3 is CAVLQETQYF. The CDR3 nucleotides are TGTGCCGTCCTACAAGAGACCCAGTACTTC.

The chain uses TRBV2 and TRBJ2-7; unclear D gene. Looked up from germline, CDR1 is SNHLY and CDR2 is FYNNEI. The CDR3 is made up of 12 amino acids. V was clipped by 7 bases and J by 2 bases, with 9 bases between them. In nucleotides, the CDR3 is TGTGCCAGCATAAATCCCCCCTACGAGCAGTACTTC. Translated, it gives CASINPPYEQYF.

This chain joins TRBV7-9 and TRBJ2-2; D unclear. Germline V gene lookup returns CDR1 SEHNR and CDR2 FQNEAQ (reference sequence). This CDR3 has 13 residues. V gave up 1 base and J gave up 6 bases, with 6 bases separating them. The DNA of the CDR3 is TGTGCCAGCAGCTTAGGCCAGGCCGGGGAGCTGTTTTTT. This gives the protein CASSLGQAGELFF.

The J gene is TRBJ2-2, the V gene TRBV9; 8 bases map to TRBD2. V gave up 5 bases and J gave up 8 bases; unmatched junction bases: 5. There are 13 residues in the CDR3. Germline CDR1 is SGDLS and CDR2 is YYNGEE. CDR3 nucleotide sequence: TGTGCCAGCAGTACTAGCGGCTCAGGGGAGCTGTTTTTT. Amino acids: CASSTSGSGELFF.